This T cell receptor (beta chain) derives from a study of T cells in Graves' hyperthyroidism and ophthalmopathy. V dropped 4 bases and J dropped 4 bases, with 9 bases sitting between them. Germline assignment: CDR1 SGHDT and CDR2 YYEEEE. CDR3 length: 12 amino acids. Uncontrolled infection, other autoimmune disease, pregnancy or lactation barred patients from enrollment. The study based diagnoses on clinical symptoms, serum thyroxine and TRAb, thyroid ultrasound and orbital computed tomography. The PBMCs were sourced from fresh peripheral blood (around 9.9 ml). The study, taken as a whole, reports: Prediction of ophthalmopathy progression came a median roughly 6.4 months pre-onset.

This clonotype was observed many times. Antigen unknown. Amplification of TCR beta CDR3 regions used RNA as the template. The HTBI primer set drove a first-round RT-PCR of the TCR CDR3. TCRdb re-called the multiplex PCR reads with MiXCR, one entry per CDR3 protein. The sample records 25,000 to 30,000 distinct CDR3 sequences, nearly 45% being singletons. The chain recombines TRBV5-6 with TRBJ2-7; D not resolved. The TCR sequence derives from a woman in her twenties or thirties with Graves' hyperthyroidism. Sequencing was done on a sample of blood. The DNA of the CDR3 is TGTGCCAGCAGCCTCGGGTGGTACGAGCAGTACTTC. This gives the protein CASSLGWYEQYF.